This is a list of T cell receptor beta chains from one sample in a study of cytomegalovirus exposure and HLA in healthy donors. Profiled with immunoSEQ multiplex PCR; TCRdb holds only in-frame clones, not every one. The data contain approximately 140,000 clones, roughly 77% of them singletons. The source material was PBMCs. The receptors here all came from a man between 25 and 39 years old in good health and CMV-seronegative. The CDR3 runs from the conserved cysteine through the conserved F or W. Fields, in order: J gene, V gene, clone size, D gene, CDR3 DNA, CDR3 protein. The D gene is left open where the match is weak. Clone sizes are given selectively: once, few, many, or a class where the clone is expanded.

>TRBJ2-7|TRBV11-2|-|TRBD2
TGTGCCAGCAGCTTAGGGTTAGCGGGAGGTCCCTTATCCTACGAGCAGTACTTC
CASSLGLAGGPLSYEQYF
>TRBJ2-7|TRBV6-1|-|-
TGTGCCAGCAGTGAATATTCGCGCGAGCAGTACTTC
CASSEYSREQYF
>TRBJ1-4|TRBV6-5|few|-
TGTGCCAGCAGTTATTCGGGATTTCAGGAAAAACTGTTTTTT
CASSYSGFQEKLFF
>TRBJ1-5|TRBV27|-|-
TGTGCCAGCAGCCGATCGGGGTTCGGACAGCCCCAGCATTTT
CASSRSGFGQPQHF
>TRBJ1-1|TRBV13|-|-
TGTGCCAGCAGCCTACAGCCGGGACAAAGGAACACTGAAGCTTTCTTT
CASSLQPGQRNTEAFF
>TRBJ1-2|TRBV5-1|-|-
TGCGCCAGCAGCTTGGACAGGGTGTGGGGCTACACCTTC
CASSLDRVWGYTF
>TRBJ2-1|TRBV6-1|-|-
TGTGCCAGCAGTGCCGGGGCTAGCGTTCGGTACAATGAGCAGTTCTTC
CASSAGASVRYNEQFF
>TRBJ2-1|TRBV28|few|-
TGTGCCAGCAGTTTGAGCCCGAAAAGTGAGCAGTTCTTC
CASSLSPKSEQFF
>TRBJ2-7|TRBV4-2|-|TRBD1
TGTGCCAGCAGCCATGGCCGCGGACAGGGTACTAGAAACCTCTACGAGCAGTACTTC
CASSHGRGQGTRNLYEQYF
>TRBJ2-2|TRBV10-3|-|-
TGTGCCATCAGTGATCCGACAGGAAACACCGGGGAGCTGTTTTTT
CAISDPTGNTGELFF
>TRBJ1-1|TRBV18|-|TRBD1
TGTGCCAGCTCACAGAATACAGGGGCCAGGGCTGAAGCTTTCTTT
CASSQNTGARAEAFF
>TRBJ2-4|TRBV11-1|-|TRBD1
TGTGCCAGCAGCTTAGAAGGGACAGGAAACATTCAGTACTTC
CASSLEGTGNIQYF
>TRBJ1-5|TRBV28|-|TRBD1
TGTGCCAGCAGTTCAACTCGGACAGGGAGGGGGGGTCAGCCCCAGCATTTT
CASSSTRTGRGGQPQHF
>TRBJ2-1|TRBV18|once|TRBD2
TGTGCCAGCTCACCTGCAGGACTAGCGGGAGCGTCCAACTATGAGCAGTTCTTC
CASSPAGLAGASNYEQFF
>TRBJ2-7|TRBV2|-|-
TGTGCCAGCAGTGGCGGGGCTCTCTACGAGCAGTACTTC
CASSGGALYEQYF
>TRBJ1-1|TRBV28|-|TRBD1
TGTGCCAGCAGTTGGACAGGGGTGAACACTGAAGCTTTCTTT
CASSWTGVNTEAFF
>TRBJ1-2|TRBV7-6|-|TRBD1
TGTGCCAGCAACCCTCTCCGACAGGGGGCCCCTAACTATGGCTACACCTTC
CASNPLRQGAPNYGYTF
>TRBJ1-2|TRBV12-5|-|TRBD1
TGTGCTAGTGGTATGACGGGACAGGGATATAACTATGGCTACCCCTTC
CASGMTGQGYNYGYPF
>TRBJ2-7|TRBV5-1|few|TRBD1
TGCGCCAGCAGCTCCCGGGACAGGGTAGGCTACGAGCAGTACTTC
CASSSRDRVGYEQYF
>TRBJ2-3|TRBV5-1|-|TRBD2
TGCGCCAGCAGCGGGCAGCCTAGCGGGATCACAGATACGCAGTATTTT
CASSGQPSGITDTQYF
>TRBJ2-7|TRBV28|-|TRBD2
TGTGCCAGCAGTTCGAGCCCCGGGACTAGCGAGCAGTACGAGCAGTACTTC
CASSSSPGTSEQYEQYF
>TRBJ2-1|TRBV9|once|-
TGTGCCAGCAGCGTGAAAGCTCCCTCCTACAATGAGCAGTTCTTC
CASSVKAPSYNEQFF
>TRBJ1-2|TRBV29-1|-|-
TGCAGCGCCAAACCCCTCCAGGGCGGCTATGGCTACACCTTC
CSAKPLQGGYGYTF
>TRBJ2-3|TRBV9|-|-
TGTGCCAGCAGCGTAGGGGTAGCGGACGACACAGATACGCAGTATTTT
CASSVGVADDTDTQYF
>TRBJ2-2|TRBV6-5|-|-
TGTGCCAGCACTCCGGGACACACGAACACCGGGGAGCTGTTTTTT
CASTPGHTNTGELFF
>TRBJ2-2|TRBV25-1|-|TRBD1
TGTGCCAGCAGTGTGGACAGGGGGCGCCCCGGGGAGCTGTTTTTT
CASSVDRGRPGELFF
>TRBJ1-2|TRBV5-6|once|TRBD1
TGTGCCAGCAGTTCAGACCGGGACAGGGAGATGTATGGCTACACCTTC
CASSSDRDREMYGYTF
>TRBJ2-7|TRBV18|-|TRBD1
TGTGCCAGCTCGGACATAGACAGGGAAGAGCAGTACTTC
CASSDIDREEQYF